Detailed here is one TCR beta chain. Its target is unknown. The data are from a study of T-cell reconstitution after alpha-beta-depleted transplantation in children. During its preparation, the TCRbeta library received unique molecular identifiers. Each CDR3 protein is one row after TCRdb ran MiXCR on the PCR reads. The sample records about 980,000 distinct CDR3 sequences, about 29% being singletons. Study-level findings and limits: A year post-transplant, T-cell counts and diversity derived mostly from newly produced T cells. At around two months after transplant, the alpha-beta T cells were reportedly derived from several hundred expanded clones that came from non-depleted graft cells. Surviving recipient cells, namely T cells and thymic progenitors, were the source of high day-60 TCRbeta diversity in some patients.

With 7 bases clipped from V and 7 bases from J, the junction kept 1 base outside the gene matches. This CDR3 region has 10 residues. CDR1 and CDR2 (germline): SQVTM, ANQGSEA. The J gene is TRBJ1-1, the V gene TRBV29-1; 9 bases line up with TRBD1. Sequenced here: PBMCs, mostly from graft donor cells, sampled 360 days after TCRalphabeta/CD19-depleted stem cell transplant. The clonotype originates from a boy under two years old who had a stem cell transplant for SCID, so the T cells may come from the graft donor. CDR3 amino acids: CSGDRVEAFF. The CDR3 DNA reads TGCAGCGGGGACAGGGTTGAAGCTTTCTTT.